The present T cell receptor (beta chain) was sequenced within a study of cytomegalovirus exposure and HLA in healthy donors. Study-level results: A few V segments could not be told apart, such as TRBV6-2 and TRBV6-3, and were left out.

PCR employed 60 Vbeta and 13 Jbeta primers. Generated by immunoSEQ multiplex PCR, the TCRdb table keeps only in-frame clones and is missing some. Among 150,000 to 200,000 clones listed, around 86% were seen once. The V end lost 2 bases, the J end lost 10 bases, and 9 bases lay between the germline ends. The CDR3 extends over 13 amino acids. The germline CDR1 and CDR2 sequences are MNHNS and SASEGT. To note about this clone: The antigen is unknown.

The sequencing input was PBMCs. The gene calls are TRBV6-1 and TRBJ1-6; perhaps TRBD1 as D (5 bases). This TCR came from a human donor in good health. CDR3 in amino acids: CASSEQGDSPLHF. Written as DNA, the CDR3 is TGTGCCAGCAGTGAACAGGGTGACTCACCCCTCCACTTT.